Below are 7 T cell receptor beta chains sequenced from a single sample in a study of T cells in Graves' hyperthyroidism and ophthalmopathy. TCR beta CDR3 regions were amplified from RNA. Carried out on the TCR CDR3, a first-round RT-PCR used the HTBI primer set. A single record per CDR3 protein comes from TCRdb applying MiXCR to the multiplex PCR reads. The sample lists a few hundred thousand distinct CDR3 sequences, about half occurring once. The material sequenced was peripheral blood or thyroid tissue (not recorded which). The receptors here all came from an adult woman with Graves' disease, either hyperthyroidism or ophthalmopathy (not recorded which).

On this clonotype itself: A read error may produce the germline difference seen at one junction end. The chain employs TRBV2 and TRBJ1-5; D remains unclear. The CDR3 covers 13 residues. The germline V gene has CDR1 SNHLY and CDR2 FYNNEI. CDR3 nucleotide sequence: TGTGCCACCAGTGATTTGCGTGTTCAGCCCCAGCATTTT. Residues: CATSDLRVQPQHF.

The chain has TRBV12-3 or TRBV12-4 and TRBJ1-6, with a tentative D call TRBD1 (6 bases). The CDR3 spans 14 residues. Trimming stripped 1 base from V and 11 bases from J, with 12 bases between. CDR3 sequence (DNA): TGTGCCAGCAGTTTAGAGGGGGAACGGGCACCCCTCCACTTT. Its protein is CASSLEGERAPLHF.

The chain is built from TRBV30 and TRBJ1-2; TRBD1 might be the D (5 bases). This CDR3 spans 14 amino acids. The V gene lost 1 base and the J gene lost 4 bases, with 13 bases spanning the gap. Looked up from germline, CDR1 is GTSNPN and CDR2 is SVGIG (reference sequence). The CDR3 reads CAWSGLRQSYGYTF. In DNA, the CDR3 is TGTGCCTGGAGTGGGCTCCGACAGAGCTATGGCTACACCTTC.

As to this clonotype: A read error may account for a junction end that differs from germline. This chain links TRBV29-1 with TRBJ1-1, with TRBD1 as a possible D gene (6 bases). Germline CDR1 SQVTM, CDR2 ANQGSEA. CDR3 size: 13 residues. CDR3 loop: CSVEATQGGEAFF. The CDR3 nucleotides read TGCAGCGTCGAAGCAACCCAAGGGGGAGAAGCTTTCTTT.

This clonotype has a count of ten or more. V and J are TRBV7-2 and TRBJ2-5; D gene unclear. Germline V lookup: CDR1 SGHTA, CDR2 FQGNSA. The CDR3 contains 14 residues. Trimming removed 5 bases at V and 1 base at J, with 11 bases between. The CDR3, as DNA: TGTGCCAGCAGCGCAGACCACTTCCAAGAGACCCAGTACTTC. Protein: CASSADHFQETQYF.

V and J are TRBV7-2 and TRBJ1-1; possibly TRBD1 for D (5 bases). Germline V gene data show CDR1 as SGHTA and CDR2 as FQGNSA. Trimming removed 5 bases at V and 12 bases at J, with 22 bases between. The CDR3 contains 14 residues. CDR3 sequence reads: CASSRAGTSGETFF. In DNA, the CDR3 is TGTGCCAGCAGCAGAGCCGGGACTAGCGGCGAGACTTTCTTT.

This clonotype was detected many times. The chain has TRBV11-1 and TRBJ2-7, with D perhaps TRBD1 (5 bases). The germline V gene encodes CDR1 SGHAT and CDR2 FQDESV (reference sequence). This CDR3 has 13 amino acids. The V end lost 5 bases, the J end lost 1 base, and 9 bases lay between the germline ends. The CDR3 sequence: CASSVGQSYEQYF. The CDR3 nucleotides read TGTGCCAGCAGCGTGGGGCAGTCCTACGAGCAGTACTTC.